The entry that follows covers one T cell receptor beta chain sequence. Its antigen is still unknown. Within one base of it there is no much larger clone, and no base qualities were kept. Moderately to severely active disease, a Clinical Activity Score of at least 3, a NOSPECS grade of at least 4, and a duration under 3 months were present in ophthalmopathy patients. The study excluded patients with uncontrolled infections, other autoimmune diseases, pregnancy or lactation. Diagnoses were based on clinical symptoms, serum thyroxine and TRAb, thyroid ultrasound and orbital computed tomography. Ficoll-Paque density gradient centrifugation was used to isolate PBMCs from about 10 ml of fresh peripheral blood. Total RNA was extracted using Trizol reagent, and RNA quality was assessed on an Agilent 2100 Bioanalyzer. The sample comes from a study of T cells in Graves' hyperthyroidism and ophthalmopathy (dated by TCRdb to the late 2010s). About the study as a whole: Peripheral blood samples were taken at the time of initial diagnosis, prior to any treatment. To identify distinguishing TCR V-J signatures, a discovery cohort of around 100 patients was used, comprising 43 with Graves' ophthalmopathy and about 59 with stable Graves' hyperthyroidism. Prospective prediction of ophthalmopathy was tested in an independent validation cohort consisting of 18 hyperthyroidism patients and approximately 16 patients who later progressed to ophthalmopathy. The approximately 90 discovery patients were randomly split 7:3 into training and test sets. In about 6 Graves' hyperthyroidism patients, the study also compared T-cell repertoires from thyroid tissue with T-cell repertoires from blood. After blood sampling, hyperthyroidism patients were treated with methimazole at a starting dose of 30 mg daily, and ophthalmopathy patients were treated with high-dose intravenous methylprednisolone. The paper describes TCR Vbeta CDR3 sequencing of about 140 peripheral blood samples, made up of some 40 ophthalmopathy patients, some 80 hyperthyroidism patients and about 17 progressor patients.

Overall study results and their limits: In validation, progression to ophthalmopathy was predicted by the model with 70.59% sensitivity and under 85% specificity, a median of roughly 6.4 months before onset. Blood samples also contained most of the expanded thyroid clonotypes (frequency above 0.001), which suggests that blood repertoires may reflect thyroid immune responses. No statistical method was used to set the sample size in advance, and investigators knew the group allocation. Ophthalmopathy was separated from stable hyperthyroidism by a 13 V-J signature model, with about 86% sensitivity and 81% to 82% specificity obtained in cross-validation and 80%/75% obtained in testing.

V loses 5 bases, J loses 6 bases, and the germline ends lie 10 bases apart. From the germline V gene (reference sequence), CDR1 is DFQATT and CDR2 is SNEGSKA. From the cysteine up to the phenylalanine, the CDR3 has a length of 12 residues. The only DNA kept is the CDR3, 36 bases in frame from the first base. The TCR beta CDR3 regions were amplified from the RNA transcripts. The TCR CDR3 was subjected to a first round of RT-PCR using the HTBI primer set and the Qiagen OneStep RT-PCR kit. A second multiplex PCR round built the libraries, followed by size selection and purification. Libraries were sequenced paired-end with 100 bp reads on an Illumina HiSeq2000. Regarding the original processing steps: SOAPnuke was used to process the raw data, with reads discarded if the reads contained adapters or uncalled bases, had a mean Phred below 15, or lacked an exact constant-primer or identifier match. High-quality paired reads were merged with COPE v1.2.5, and unique nucleotide sequences were defined as clonotypes. MiTCR v1.1 was used to align the clonotypes against IMGT TRBV, TRBD and TRBJ reference segments. The analysis was restricted to V-J combinations with a frequency above 0.0001, which together covered 99.2% of the repertoires. A TCS score was defined as the ratio between F50 (clonal expansion) and ExV (chaos), using BLOSUM62-based TCRdist between CDR3 peptides within each V-J. Welch's t-statistics and random forest reduced just over 500 V-J features to roughly 13, which were used in a naive Bayes classifier (R e1071). TCRdb itself trimmed the public reads at Q25 with fastp, ran MiXCR and retained productive beta chains. Every entry covers one CDR3 protein and lists the most common genes and DNA from its rows. The V and J calls were determined by TCRdb, not by the authors. The sample table contains roughly 520,000 distinct CDR3 sequences; only one count was recorded for around 24% of them. Around 10% of the sample comes from the top ten.

Source material: blood. The sequence was obtained from a woman in her twenties or thirties with Graves' ophthalmopathy. The chain is made from TRBV20-1 and TRBJ2-2, with no confident D gene call. The CDR3 loop reads CSADDISGELFF. In nucleotide form, the sequence is TGCAGTGCTGACGACATCTCCGGGGAGCTGTTTTTT.